A selection of T cell receptor beta chains follows, all from one sample in a study of T cells and Merkel cell carcinoma outcomes. Measured with immunoSEQ multiplex PCR; TCRdb has only the in-frame clones, and not every one. The sample records 9,000 to 10,000 clones, roughly 80% being singletons. The sequenced material came from tumor tissue from Merkel cell carcinoma. The receptors were gathered from a human donor with Merkel cell carcinoma. Both conserved end residues are part of each CDR3. The D gene is left open where the match is weak. Only some rows state a clone size, as once, few, many or a class for expanded clones.

>.|few|TRBV6-6|TRBJ2-7
CASSSTYEQYF
TGTGCCAGCAGTTCCACTTACGAGCAGTACTTC
>.|.|TRBV2|TRBJ2-5
CASNPYQETQYF
TGTGCCAGCAACCCGTACCAAGAGACCCAGTACTTC
>.|.|TRBV5-6|TRBJ2-7
CASNTPMGGGDSSYEQYF
TGTGCCAGCAACACTCCAATGGGAGGGGGCGATAGCTCCTACGAGCAGTACTTC
>.|.|TRBV6-1|TRBJ1-6
CASSEASRGSPLHF
TGTGCCAGCAGTGAAGCCTCCCGAGGATCACCCCTCCACTTT
>TRBD1|.|TRBV18|TRBJ1-1
CASSPTDRANTEAFF
TGTGCCAGCTCACCGACGGACAGGGCAAACACTGAAGCTTTCTTT
>TRBD2|.|TRBV5-1|TRBJ2-3
CASSLYGLAYPDTQYF
TGCGCCAGCAGCCTATACGGACTAGCTTACCCAGATACGCAGTATTTT
>TRBD1|.|TRBV5-1|TRBJ1-2
CASSPTGDYGYTF
TGCGCCAGCAGCCCAACAGGGGACTATGGCTACACCTTC
>.|.|TRBV5-5|TRBJ2-1
CASSFYPGDNEQFF
TGTGCCAGCAGCTTCTACCCCGGCGACAATGAGCAGTTCTTC
>TRBD1|.|TRBV5-1|TRBJ1-1
CASSYQGQGKTEAFF
TGCGCCAGCAGCTACCAGGGACAGGGAAAGACTGAAGCTTTCTTT
>.|.|TRBV5-1|TRBJ2-2
CASSLDRDSGELFF
TGCGCCAGCAGCTTGGACAGGGATTCCGGGGAGCTGTTTTTT
>TRBD1|.|TRBV5-4|TRBJ1-2
CASSLPGQGAIQDGYTF
TGTGCCAGCAGCTTACCGGGACAGGGGGCAATTCAAGATGGCTACACCTTC
>TRBD1|.|TRBV18|TRBJ2-5
CASSPRDRGRETQYF
TGTGCCAGCTCACCTAGAGACAGGGGGCGAGAGACCCAGTACTTC
>.|.|TRBV11-2|TRBJ1-2
CASSSQQGIYGYTF
TGTGCCAGCAGCTCCCAACAGGGAATCTATGGCTACACCTTC
>.|.|TRBV7-2|TRBJ1-1
CASSSYTGQNTEAFF
TGTGCCAGCAGCTCATATACAGGACAGAACACTGAAGCTTTCTTT
>TRBD1|.|TRBV4-2|TRBJ1-2
CASSPLDRLTNYGYTF
TGTGCCAGCAGCCCCCTGGACAGGCTTACTAACTATGGCTACACCTTC
>TRBD2|.|TRBV27|TRBJ2-7
CASSSGGAYEQYF
TGTGCCAGCAGTTCGGGGGGAGCCTACGAGCAGTACTTC
>.|.|TRBV6-1|TRBJ1-2
CASSEVEGHRHGYTF
TGTGCCAGCAGTGAAGTTGAGGGGCACAGACATGGCTACACCTTC
>TRBD2|once|TRBV28|TRBJ2-5
CASSTQAGRQETQYF
TGTGCCAGCAGCACCCAAGCGGGGAGACAAGAGACCCAGTACTTC
>.|.|TRBV27|TRBJ2-3
CASSLSRKQPQYF
TGTGCCAGCAGTTTATCTAGGAAGCAGCCCCAGTATTTT
>.|once|TRBV18|TRBJ1-2
CASSQGTERANYGYTF
TGTGCCAGCTCACAGGGGACCGAAAGAGCTAACTATGGCTACACCTTC
>.|.|TRBV4-1|TRBJ1-2
CASSPGGAEIYGYTF
TGCGCCAGCAGCCCGGGGGGGGCGGAGATCTATGGCTACACCTTC
>TRBD1|.|TRBV9|TRBJ2-1
CASSPHRDRYNEQFF
TGTGCCAGCAGCCCTCACCGGGACAGATACAATGAGCAGTTCTTC
>.|.|TRBV20-1|TRBJ1-1
CSAPGTTEAFF
TGCAGTGCTCCCGGGACAACTGAAGCTTTCTTT
>.|.|TRBV29-1|TRBJ2-3
CSVNLAASDTQYF
TGCAGCGTTAATCTGGCAGCGTCAGATACGCAGTATTTT
>TRBD1|.|TRBV7-9|TRBJ2-7
CASSPDRVMGEQYF
TGTGCCAGCAGCCCGGACAGGGTCATGGGGGAGCAGTACTTC
>.|.|TRBV7-9|TRBJ1-1
CASSLDSEAFF
TGTGCCAGCAGCTTAGACAGTGAAGCTTTCTTT
>TRBD1|few|TRBV12-5|TRBJ1-1
CASGGQGDTEAFF
TGTGCTAGTGGTGGACAGGGAGACACTGAAGCTTTCTTT
>.|.|TRBV20-1|TRBJ1-2
CSAREGEGYTF
TGCAGTGCTAGAGAAGGCGAAGGCTACACCTTC
>.|.|TRBV5-1|TRBJ1-1
CASKFFMNTEAFF
TGCGCCAGCAAGTTCTTTATGAACACTGAAGCTTTCTTT
>.|.|TRBV7-9|TRBJ2-3
CASSVTSSTDTQYF
TGTGCCAGCAGCGTGACTAGTAGCACAGATACGCAGTATTTT
>.|.|TRBV7-9|TRBJ1-2
CASSPGWTDRYTF
TGTGCCAGCAGCCCTGGTTGGACCGACCGGTACACCTTC
>.|.|TRBV13|TRBJ2-7
CASSLAPRLYEQYF
TGTGCCAGCAGCTTAGCCCCAAGACTCTACGAGCAGTACTTC
>.|once|TRBV25-1|TRBJ2-7
CASSESTVRGPKDF
TGTGCCAGCAGTGAATCTACTGTACGGGGGCCGAAGGACTTC
>.|.|TRBV9|TRBJ1-1
CASSVGRNTEAFF
TGTGCCAGCAGCGTAGGGAGGAACACTGAAGCTTTCTTT
>.|.|TRBV7-7|TRBJ1-1
CASSLVGNTEAFF
TGTGCTAGCAGCTTAGTGGGGAACACTGAAGCTTTCTTT
>.|.|TRBV5-1|TRBJ2-7
CASSLDLLSSEQYF
TGCGCCAGCAGCTTGGACCTATTATCCAGCGAGCAGTACTTC
>TRBD1|once|TRBV6-1|TRBJ2-5
CASRRTGETQYF
TGTGCCAGCAGGAGGACAGGGGAGACCCAGTACTTC
>.|.|TRBV29-1|TRBJ2-1
CSVVGFDEQFF
TGCAGCGTTGTAGGGTTCGATGAGCAGTTCTTC
>.|.|TRBV7-9|TRBJ2-6
CASSRPGRGGSGANVLTF
TGTGCCAGCAGCCGACCGGGACGGGGCGGCTCTGGGGCCAACGTCCTGACTTTC
>.|.|TRBV28|TRBJ1-3
CASKGGSSGNTIYF
TGTGCCAGCAAGGGGGGTAGCTCTGGAAACACCATATATTTT